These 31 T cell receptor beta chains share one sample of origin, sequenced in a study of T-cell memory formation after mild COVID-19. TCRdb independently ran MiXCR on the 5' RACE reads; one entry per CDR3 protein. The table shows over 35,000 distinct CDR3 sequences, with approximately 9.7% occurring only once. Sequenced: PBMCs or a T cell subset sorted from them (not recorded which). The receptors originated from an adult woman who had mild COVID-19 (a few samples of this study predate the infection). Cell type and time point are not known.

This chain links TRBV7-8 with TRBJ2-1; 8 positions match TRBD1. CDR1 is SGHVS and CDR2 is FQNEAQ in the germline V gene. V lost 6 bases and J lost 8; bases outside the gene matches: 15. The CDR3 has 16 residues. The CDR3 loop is CASSKQGVSLADEQFF. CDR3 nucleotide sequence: TGTGCCAGCAGTAAACAGGGGGTCTCTCTCGCTGATGAGCAGTTCTTC.

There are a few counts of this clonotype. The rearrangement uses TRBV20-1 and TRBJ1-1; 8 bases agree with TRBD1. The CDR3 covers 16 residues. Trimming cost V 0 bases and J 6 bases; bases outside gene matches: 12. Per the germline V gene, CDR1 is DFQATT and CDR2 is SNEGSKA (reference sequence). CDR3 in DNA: TGCAGTGCTAGAGATACTGCAGGGGGCCGGGGGGCTGAAGCTTTCTTT. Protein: CSARDTAGGRGAEAFF.

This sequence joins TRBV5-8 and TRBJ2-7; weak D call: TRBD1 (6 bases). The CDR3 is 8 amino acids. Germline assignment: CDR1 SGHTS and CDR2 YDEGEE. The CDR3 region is CASNQGLV. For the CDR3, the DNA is TGTGCCAGCAACCAGGGGTTAGTC.

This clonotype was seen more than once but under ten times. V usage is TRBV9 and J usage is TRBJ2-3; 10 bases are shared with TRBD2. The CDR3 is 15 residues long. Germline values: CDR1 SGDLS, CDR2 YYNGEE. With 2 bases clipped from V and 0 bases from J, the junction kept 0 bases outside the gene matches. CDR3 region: CASSVSGGSTDTQYF. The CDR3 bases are TGTGCCAGCAGCGTTAGCGGGGGGAGCACAGATACGCAGTATTTT.

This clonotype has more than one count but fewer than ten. The CDR3 protein is CASSKTGGRTNEKLFF. As DNA, the CDR3 is TGTGCCAGCAGCAAGACGGGGGGCCGAACTAATGAAAAACTGTTTTTT. This chain connects TRBV6-5 to TRBJ1-4; a possible D gene is TRBD1 (6 bases). The CDR3 is 16 amino acids. V lost 6 bases, J lost 1 base, and 15 bases lay in between. CDR1 is MNHEY, CDR2 SVGAGI, per germline.

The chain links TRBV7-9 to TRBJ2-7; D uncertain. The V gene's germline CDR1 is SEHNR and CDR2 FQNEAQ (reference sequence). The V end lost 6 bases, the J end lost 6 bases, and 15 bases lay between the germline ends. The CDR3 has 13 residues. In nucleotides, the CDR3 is TGTGCCAGCAGGCCCCGTGGGTCGGGCGAGCAGTACTTC. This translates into CASRPRGSGEQYF.

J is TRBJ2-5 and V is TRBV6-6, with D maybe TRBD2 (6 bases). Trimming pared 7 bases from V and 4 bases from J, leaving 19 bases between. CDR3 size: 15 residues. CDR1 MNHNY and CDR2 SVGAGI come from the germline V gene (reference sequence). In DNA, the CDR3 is TGTGCCAGCAATGCCCCTGGGGACGGGAGAGAGACCCAGTACTTC. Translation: CASNAPGDGRETQYF.

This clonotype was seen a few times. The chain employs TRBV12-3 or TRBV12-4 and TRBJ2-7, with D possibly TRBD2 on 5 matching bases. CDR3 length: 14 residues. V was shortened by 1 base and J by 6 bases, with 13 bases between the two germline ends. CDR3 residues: CASSLDSISGEQYF. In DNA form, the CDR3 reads TGTGCCAGCAGTTTAGATTCAATCAGCGGCGAGCAGTACTTC.

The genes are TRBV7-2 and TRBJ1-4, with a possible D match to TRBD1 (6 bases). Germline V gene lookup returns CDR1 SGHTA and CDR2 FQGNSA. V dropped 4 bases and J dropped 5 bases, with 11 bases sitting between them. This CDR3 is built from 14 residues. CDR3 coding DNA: TGTGCCAGCAGCTCAACAGGGTTAAATGAAAAACTGTTTTTT. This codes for CASSSTGLNEKLFF.

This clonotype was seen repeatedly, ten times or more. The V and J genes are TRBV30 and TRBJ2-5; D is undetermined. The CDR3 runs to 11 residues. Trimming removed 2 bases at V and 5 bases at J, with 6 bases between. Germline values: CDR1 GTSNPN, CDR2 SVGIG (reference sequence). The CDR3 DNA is TGTGCCTGGAGTAGTCCTGAGACCCAGTACTTC. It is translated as CAWSSPETQYF.

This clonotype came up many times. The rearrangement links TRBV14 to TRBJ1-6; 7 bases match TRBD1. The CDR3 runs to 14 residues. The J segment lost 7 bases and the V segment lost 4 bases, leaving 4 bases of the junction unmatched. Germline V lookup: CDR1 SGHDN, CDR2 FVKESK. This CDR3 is CASSRDRGNSPLHF. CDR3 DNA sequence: TGTGCCAGCAGCCGGGACAGAGGAAATTCACCCCTCCACTTT.

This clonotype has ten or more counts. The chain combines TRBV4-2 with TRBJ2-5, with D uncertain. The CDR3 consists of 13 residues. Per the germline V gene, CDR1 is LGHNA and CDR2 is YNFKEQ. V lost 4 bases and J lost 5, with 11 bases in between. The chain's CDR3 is CASSPNSWETQYF. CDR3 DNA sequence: TGTGCCAGCAGCCCCAACTCATGGGAGACCCAGTACTTC.

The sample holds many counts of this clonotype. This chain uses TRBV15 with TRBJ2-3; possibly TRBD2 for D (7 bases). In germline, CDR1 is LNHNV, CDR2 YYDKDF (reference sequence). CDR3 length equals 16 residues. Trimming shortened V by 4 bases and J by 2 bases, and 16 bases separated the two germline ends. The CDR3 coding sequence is TGTGCCACCAGCAAAGGGGGGGGCAGGTCCACAGATACGCAGTATTTT. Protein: CATSKGGGRSTDTQYF.

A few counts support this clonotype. Here the CDR3 reads CASAGFGNTIYF. The CDR3 bases are TGTGCCAGCGCCGGGTTTGGAAACACCATATATTTT. The chain is built from TRBV6-5 and TRBJ1-3; D remains ambiguous. The V and J ends lost 8 bases and 3 bases respectively, with 8 bases between them. The CDR3 spans 12 residues. The germline V gene encodes CDR1 MNHEY and CDR2 SVGAGI.

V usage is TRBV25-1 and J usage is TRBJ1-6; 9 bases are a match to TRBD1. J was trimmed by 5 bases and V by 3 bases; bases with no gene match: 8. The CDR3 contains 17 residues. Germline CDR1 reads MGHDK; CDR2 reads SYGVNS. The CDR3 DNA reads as TGTGCCAGCAGTGAGACCTTCGGGACAGGGAATAATTCACCCCTCCACTTT. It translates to CASSETFGTGNNSPLHF.

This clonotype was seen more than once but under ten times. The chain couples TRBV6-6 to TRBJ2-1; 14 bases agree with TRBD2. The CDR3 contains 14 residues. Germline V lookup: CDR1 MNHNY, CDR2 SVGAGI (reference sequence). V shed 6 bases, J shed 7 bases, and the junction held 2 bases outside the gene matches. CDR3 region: CASRGTSGSNEQFF. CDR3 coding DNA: TGTGCCAGCAGGGGGACTAGCGGGAGTAATGAGCAGTTCTTC.

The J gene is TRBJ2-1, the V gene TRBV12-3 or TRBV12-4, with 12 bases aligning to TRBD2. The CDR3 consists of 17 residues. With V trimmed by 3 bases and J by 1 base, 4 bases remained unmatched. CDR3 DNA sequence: TGTGCCAGCAGTTTGGCTAGCGGGAGGGGGTCCTACAATGAGCAGTTCTTC. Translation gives CASSLASGRGSYNEQFF.

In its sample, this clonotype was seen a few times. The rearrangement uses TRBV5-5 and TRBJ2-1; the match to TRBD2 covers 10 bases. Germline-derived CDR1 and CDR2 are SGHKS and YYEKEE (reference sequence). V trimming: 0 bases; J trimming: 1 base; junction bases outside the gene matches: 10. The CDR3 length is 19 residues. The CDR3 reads CASSLGLAGARGSYNEQFF. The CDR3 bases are TGTGCCAGCAGCTTGGGGCTAGCGGGAGCCCGTGGATCCTACAATGAGCAGTTCTTC.

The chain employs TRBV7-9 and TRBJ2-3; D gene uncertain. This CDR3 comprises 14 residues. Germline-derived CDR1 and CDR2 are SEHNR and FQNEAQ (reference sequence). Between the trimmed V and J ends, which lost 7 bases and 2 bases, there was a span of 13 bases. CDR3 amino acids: CASTSTANTDTQYF. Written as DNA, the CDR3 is TGTGCCAGCACCTCGACTGCCAACACAGATACGCAGTATTTT.

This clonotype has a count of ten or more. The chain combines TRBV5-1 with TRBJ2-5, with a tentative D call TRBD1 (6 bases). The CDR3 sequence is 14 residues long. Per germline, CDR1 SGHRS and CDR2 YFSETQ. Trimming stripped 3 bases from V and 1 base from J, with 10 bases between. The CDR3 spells CASSSGQTQETQYF. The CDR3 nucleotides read TGCGCCAGCAGCTCCGGACAGACCCAAGAGACCCAGTACTTC.

CDR3 amino acids: CSAGRDGGTDTQYF. CDR3 DNA sequence: TGCAGCGCCGGCCGGGACGGCGGCACAGATACGCAGTATTTT. The chain employs TRBV29-1 and TRBJ2-3; either TRBD1 or TRBD2 may fit D (5 bases each). V lost 7 bases and J 1 base, leaving 15 bases between the germline ends. The CDR3 contains 14 residues. Germline CDR1 is SQVTM and CDR2 is ANQGSEA.

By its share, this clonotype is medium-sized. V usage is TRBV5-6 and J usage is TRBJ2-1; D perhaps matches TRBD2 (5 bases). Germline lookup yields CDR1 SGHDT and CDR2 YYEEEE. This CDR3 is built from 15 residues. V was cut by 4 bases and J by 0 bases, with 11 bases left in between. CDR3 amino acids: CASSPGGSSYNEQFF. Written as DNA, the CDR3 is TGTGCCAGCAGCCCGGGTGGGAGCTCCTACAATGAGCAGTTCTTC.

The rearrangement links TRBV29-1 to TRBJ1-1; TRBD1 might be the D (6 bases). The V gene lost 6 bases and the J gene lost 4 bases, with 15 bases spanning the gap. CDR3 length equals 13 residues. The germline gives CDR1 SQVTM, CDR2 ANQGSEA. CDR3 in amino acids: CSVAQGGGTEAFF. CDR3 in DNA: TGCAGCGTCGCACAGGGCGGGGGCACTGAAGCTTTCTTT.

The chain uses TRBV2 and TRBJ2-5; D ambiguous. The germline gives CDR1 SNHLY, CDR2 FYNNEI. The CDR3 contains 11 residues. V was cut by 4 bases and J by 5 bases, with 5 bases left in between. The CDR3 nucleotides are TGTGCCAGCAGTGTGCTGGAGACCCAGTACTTC. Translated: CASSVLETQYF.

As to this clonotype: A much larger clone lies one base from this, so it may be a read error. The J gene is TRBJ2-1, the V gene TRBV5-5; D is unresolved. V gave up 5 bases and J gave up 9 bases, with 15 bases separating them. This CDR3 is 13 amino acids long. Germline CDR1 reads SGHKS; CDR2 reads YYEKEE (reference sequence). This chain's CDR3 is CASRLPTSGEQFF. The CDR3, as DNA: TGTGCCAGCAGGTTGCCCACCTCGGGTGAGCAGTTCTTC.

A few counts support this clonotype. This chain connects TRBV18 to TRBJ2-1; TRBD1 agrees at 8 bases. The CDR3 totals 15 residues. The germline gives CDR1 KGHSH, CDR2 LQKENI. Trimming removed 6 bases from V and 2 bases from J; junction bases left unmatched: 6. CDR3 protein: CASSSDRGAYNEQFF. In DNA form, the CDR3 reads TGTGCCAGCTCGTCCGACAGGGGTGCCTACAATGAGCAGTTCTTC.

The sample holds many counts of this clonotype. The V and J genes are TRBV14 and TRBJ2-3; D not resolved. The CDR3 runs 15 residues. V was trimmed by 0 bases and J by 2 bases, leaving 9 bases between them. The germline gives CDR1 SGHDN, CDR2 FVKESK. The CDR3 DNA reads TGTGCCAGCAGCCAAGAACTGGGGTACACAGATACGCAGTATTTT. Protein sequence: CASSQELGYTDTQYF.

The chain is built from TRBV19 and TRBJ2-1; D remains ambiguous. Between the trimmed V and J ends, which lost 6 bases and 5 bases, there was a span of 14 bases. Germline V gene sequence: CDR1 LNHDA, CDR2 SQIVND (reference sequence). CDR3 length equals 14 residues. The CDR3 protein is CASSSTSTHNEQFF. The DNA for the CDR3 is TGTGCCAGTAGCTCTACAAGCACCCACAATGAGCAGTTCTTC.

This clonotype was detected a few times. CDR3 in DNA: TGTGCCAGCAGCCAAGATCGCGGTGTTGGAAACACCATATATTTT. This encodes CASSQDRGVGNTIYF. This sequence joins TRBV3-1 and TRBJ1-3; no clear D. Per germline, CDR1 LGHDT and CDR2 YNNKEL (reference sequence). This CDR3 region has 15 residues. Trimming stripped 0 bases from V and 3 bases from J, with 9 bases between.

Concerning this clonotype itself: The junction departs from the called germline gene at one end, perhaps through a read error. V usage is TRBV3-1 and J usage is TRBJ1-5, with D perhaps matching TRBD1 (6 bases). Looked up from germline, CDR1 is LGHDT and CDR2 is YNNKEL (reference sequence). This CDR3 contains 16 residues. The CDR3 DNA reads TGTGCAAGCAGCCTTTCCGCGGGGGGCCAGCGTCAGCCCCAGCATTTT. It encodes CASSLSAGGQRQPQHF.

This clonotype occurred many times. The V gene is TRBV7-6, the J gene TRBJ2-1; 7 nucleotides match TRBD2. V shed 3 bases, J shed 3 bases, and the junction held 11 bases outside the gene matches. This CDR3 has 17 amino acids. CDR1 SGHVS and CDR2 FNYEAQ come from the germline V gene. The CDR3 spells CASSFRGGGDLYNEQFF. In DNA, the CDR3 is TGTGCCAGCAGCTTTAGAGGCGGGGGAGATCTCTACAATGAGCAGTTCTTC. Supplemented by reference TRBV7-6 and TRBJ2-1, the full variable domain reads GAGVSQSPRYKVTKRGQDVALRCDPISGHVSLYWYRQALGQGPEFLTYFNYEAQQDKSGLPNDRFSAERPEGSISTLTIQRTEQRDSAMYRCASSFRGGGDLYNEQFFGPGTRLTVL.